This T cell receptor (beta chain) was found in a study of blood T cell repertoires in COVID-19. Generated by immunoSEQ multiplex PCR, the TCRdb table keeps only in-frame clones and is missing some. The table shows 400,000 or so clones, with 80% to 90% occurring only once. Participants' reported clinical history set cohort assignment. Recovered status in Cohort 3 required two negative PCRs, clearance, or symptom resolution. Germline V lookup: CDR1 MGHRA, CDR2 YSYEKL. The CDR3 is 12 amino acids. Sequencing was carried out using PBMCs or T cells enriched from blood (not recorded which). The V call is TRBV4-1, the J call TRBJ2-3; TRBD2 matches 7 bases. The origin of this receptor is a man aged 25 to 40 who had recovered from COVID-19. The CDR3 coding sequence is TGCGCTACGGCGGGAGAATCGGATACGCAGTATTTT. As protein: CATAGESDTQYF.